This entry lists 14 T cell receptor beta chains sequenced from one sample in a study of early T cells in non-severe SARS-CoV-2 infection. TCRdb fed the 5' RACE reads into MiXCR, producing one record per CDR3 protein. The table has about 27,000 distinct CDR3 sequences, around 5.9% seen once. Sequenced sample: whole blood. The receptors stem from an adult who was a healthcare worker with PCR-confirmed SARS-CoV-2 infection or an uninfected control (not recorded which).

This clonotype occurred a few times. As DNA, the CDR3 is TGCAGTGCTAGAGCCCAGGGACGGGCCTCTGAAGCTTTCTTT. It translates to CSARAQGRASEAFF. The V and J genes are TRBV20-1 and TRBJ1-1; a possible D gene is TRBD1 (5 bases). Trimming shortened V by 1 base and J by 6 bases, and 15 bases separated the two germline ends. Germline assignment: CDR1 DFQATT and CDR2 SNEGSKA (reference sequence). There are 14 residues in the CDR3.

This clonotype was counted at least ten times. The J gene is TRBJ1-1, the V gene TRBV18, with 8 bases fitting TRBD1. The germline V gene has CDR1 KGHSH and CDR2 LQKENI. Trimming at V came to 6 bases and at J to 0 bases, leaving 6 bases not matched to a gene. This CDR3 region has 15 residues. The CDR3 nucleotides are TGTGCCAGCTCTCAGGGGGCGCGTATGAACACTGAAGCTTTCTTT. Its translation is CASSQGARMNTEAFF.

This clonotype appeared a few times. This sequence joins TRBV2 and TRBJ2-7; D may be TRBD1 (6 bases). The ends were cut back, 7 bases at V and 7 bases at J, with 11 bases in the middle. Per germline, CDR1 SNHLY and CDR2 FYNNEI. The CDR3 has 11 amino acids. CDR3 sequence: CASKTQGEQYF. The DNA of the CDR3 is TGTGCCAGCAAAACGCAGGGGGAGCAGTACTTC.

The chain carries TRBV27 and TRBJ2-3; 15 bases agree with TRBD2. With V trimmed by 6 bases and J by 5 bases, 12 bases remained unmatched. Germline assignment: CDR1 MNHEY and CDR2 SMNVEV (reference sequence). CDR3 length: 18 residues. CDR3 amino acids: CASRRPGLAGGGEDTQYF. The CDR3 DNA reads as TGTGCCAGCAGACGACCGGGACTAGCGGGAGGAGGGGAAGATACGCAGTATTTT.

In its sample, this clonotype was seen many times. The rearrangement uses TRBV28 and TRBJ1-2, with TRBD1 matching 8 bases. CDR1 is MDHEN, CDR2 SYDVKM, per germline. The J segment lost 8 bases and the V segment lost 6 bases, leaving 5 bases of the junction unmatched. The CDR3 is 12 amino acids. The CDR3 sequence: CASRTGDDGYTF. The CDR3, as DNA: TGTGCCAGCAGGACAGGGGATGACGGCTACACCTTC.

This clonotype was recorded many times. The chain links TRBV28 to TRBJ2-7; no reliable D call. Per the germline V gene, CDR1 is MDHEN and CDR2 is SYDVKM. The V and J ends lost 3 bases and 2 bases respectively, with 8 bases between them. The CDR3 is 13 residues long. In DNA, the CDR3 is TGTGCCAGCAGTTTGGGGTACGCCTACGAGCAGTACTTC. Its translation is CASSLGYAYEQYF. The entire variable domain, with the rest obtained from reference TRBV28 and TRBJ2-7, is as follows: DVKVTQSSRYLVKRTGEKVFLECVQDMDHENMFWYRQDPGLGLRLIYFSYDVKMKEKGDIPEGYSVSREKKERFSLILESASTNQTSMYLCASSLGYAYEQYFGPGTRLTVT.

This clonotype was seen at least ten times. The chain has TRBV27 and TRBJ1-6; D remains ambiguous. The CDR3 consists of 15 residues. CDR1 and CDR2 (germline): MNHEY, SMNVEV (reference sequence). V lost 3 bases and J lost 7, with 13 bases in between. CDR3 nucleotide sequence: TGTGCCAGCAGTTTGGGCGGGCGTCAGAATTCACCCCTCCACTTT. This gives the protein CASSLGGRQNSPLHF.

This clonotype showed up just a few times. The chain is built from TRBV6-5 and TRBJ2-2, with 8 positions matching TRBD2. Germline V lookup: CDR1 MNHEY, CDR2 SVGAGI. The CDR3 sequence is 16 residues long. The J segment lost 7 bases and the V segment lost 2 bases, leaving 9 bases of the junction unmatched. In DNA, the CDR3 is TGTGCCAGCAGTTACAAACCGGGACTAGTGATCGGGGAGCTGTTTTTT. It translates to CASSYKPGLVIGELFF.

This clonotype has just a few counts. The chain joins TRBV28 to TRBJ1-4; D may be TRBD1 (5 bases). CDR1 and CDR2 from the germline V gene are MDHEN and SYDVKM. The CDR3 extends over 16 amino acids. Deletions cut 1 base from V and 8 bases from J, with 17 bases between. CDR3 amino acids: CASSLSGGVPREKLFF. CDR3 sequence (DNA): TGTGCCAGCAGTTTATCCGGAGGGGTCCCTCGGGAAAAACTGTTTTTT.

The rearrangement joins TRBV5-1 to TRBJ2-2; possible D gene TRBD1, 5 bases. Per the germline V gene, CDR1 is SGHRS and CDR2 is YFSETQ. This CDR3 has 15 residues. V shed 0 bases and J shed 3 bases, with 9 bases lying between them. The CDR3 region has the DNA TGCGCCAGCAGCTTGGTTATAGGGGACACCGGGGAGCTGTTTTTT. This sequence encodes CASSLVIGDTGELFF.

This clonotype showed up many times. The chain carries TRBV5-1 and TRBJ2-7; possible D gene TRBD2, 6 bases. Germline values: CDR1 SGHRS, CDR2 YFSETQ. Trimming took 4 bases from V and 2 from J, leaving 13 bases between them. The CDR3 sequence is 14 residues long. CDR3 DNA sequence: TGCGCCAGCAGCATTGGACTATCCACCTACGAGCAGTACTTC. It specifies CASSIGLSTYEQYF. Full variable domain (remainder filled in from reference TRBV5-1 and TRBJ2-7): KAGVTQTPRYLIKTRGQQVTLSCSPISGHRSVSWYQQTPGQGLQFLFEYFSETQRNKGNFPGRFSGRQFSNSRSEMNVSTLELGDSALYLCASSIGLSTYEQYFGPGTRLTVT.

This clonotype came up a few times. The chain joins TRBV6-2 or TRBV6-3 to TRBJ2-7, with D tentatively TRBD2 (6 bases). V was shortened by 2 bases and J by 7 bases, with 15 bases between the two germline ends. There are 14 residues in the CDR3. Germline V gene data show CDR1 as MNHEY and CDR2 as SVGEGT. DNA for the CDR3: TGTGCCAGCAGTTACACGGGAGAGGGGAGAGAGCAGTACTTC. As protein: CASSYTGEGREQYF.

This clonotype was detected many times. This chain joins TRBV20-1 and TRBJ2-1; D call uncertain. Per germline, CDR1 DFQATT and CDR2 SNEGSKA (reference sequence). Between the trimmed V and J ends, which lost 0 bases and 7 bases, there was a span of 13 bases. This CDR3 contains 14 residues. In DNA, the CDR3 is TGCAGTGCTAGAGACTGGGCGAGTTTGAATGAGCAGTTCTTC. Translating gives CSARDWASLNEQFF.

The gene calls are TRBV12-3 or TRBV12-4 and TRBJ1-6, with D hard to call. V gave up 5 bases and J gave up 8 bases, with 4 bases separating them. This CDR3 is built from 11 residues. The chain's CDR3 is CASSPDSPLHF. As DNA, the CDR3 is TGTGCCAGCAGTCCCGATTCACCCCTCCACTTT.